Shown below are 21 T cell receptor beta chains from a single sample sequenced in a study of response to subunit inactivated influenza vaccine (dated by TCRdb to 2016 to 2019). Library generation was performed with RT-PCR. Sequencing was performed on an Illumina HiSeq 2500. The raw public reads went through TCRdb reprocessing: fastp at Q25, MiXCR clone calling, in-frame beta chains kept. Rows with one shared CDR3 protein collapse into an entry with the most common genes and DNA. This sample comprises under 550,000 distinct CDR3 sequences, roughly 7.6% of them detected only once. Jointly, the top ten make up 10% to 15% of the sample. Sequenced here: PBMCs from blood, sampled about 24 months after vaccination. These receptors all come from a man in his fifties or sixties who received an inactivated influenza vaccine. Donor details come from another sample of the same person, matched by shared clones.

This clonotype has just a few counts. The chain joins TRBV5-6 to TRBJ2-1; possible D gene TRBD2, 6 bases. The germline V gene has CDR1 SGHDT and CDR2 YYEEEE. The V end lost 4 bases, the J end lost 7 bases, and 15 bases lay between the germline ends. CDR3 length equals 14 residues. DNA for the CDR3: TGTGCCAGCAGCGTTGCGGGGCACGGGAATGAGCAGTTCTTC. It encodes CASSVAGHGNEQFF.

This clonotype was seen more than once but under ten times. For the CDR3, the DNA is TGCAGTGCTGTGGTGTTTGGGAACACTGAAGCTTTCTTT. It encodes CSAVVFGNTEAFF. The chain links TRBV20-1 to TRBJ1-1, with no clear D. CDR3 length equals 13 residues. The germline gives CDR1 DFQATT, CDR2 SNEGSKA (reference sequence). V gave up 5 bases and J gave up 1 base, with 11 bases separating them.

This clonotype was seen repeatedly, ten times or more. V gene TRBV6-1 combines with J gene TRBJ1-6; perhaps TRBD1 as D (5 bases). Per germline, CDR1 MNHNS and CDR2 SASEGT. The CDR3 has 14 amino acids. V lost 2 bases and J lost 7, with 9 bases in between. The CDR3 sequence is CASSESGNNSPLHF. CDR3 nucleotides: TGTGCCAGCAGTGAATCAGGGAACAATTCACCCCTCCACTTT.

The chain recombines TRBV24-1 with TRBJ2-5; 7 bases are shared with TRBD1. The CDR3 is 16 residues long. CDR1 is KGHDR, CDR2 SFDVKD, per germline. V dropped 5 bases and J dropped 3; count of bases not matched to a gene: 11. The CDR3 region is CATSGTRDSLKETQYF. CDR3 nucleotides: TGTGCCACCAGTGGAACACGGGACAGCTTGAAAGAGACCCAGTACTTC.

This clonotype was picked up many times. This chain uses TRBV20-1 with TRBJ2-5, with 11 positions matching TRBD2. Germline V gene sequence: CDR1 DFQATT, CDR2 SNEGSKA (reference sequence). CDR3 length: 14 amino acids. V trimming: 6 bases; J trimming: 6 bases; junction bases outside the gene matches: 9. CDR3 bases: TGCAGTGCCGAACTAGCGGGAGAGGGCAAGACCCAGTACTTC. As protein: CSAELAGEGKTQYF.

This clonotype was found a few times. V is TRBV5-1 and J is TRBJ2-7; D possibly corresponds to TRBD1 (6 bases). CDR1 is SGHRS, CDR2 YFSETQ, per germline. V was shortened by 2 bases and J by 9 bases, with 33 bases between the two germline ends. The CDR3 is 19 residues long. CDR3 loop: CASSFPSQGRRAFSRRQYF. The CDR3 DNA follows: TGCGCCAGCAGCTTCCCCTCACAGGGACGTAGGGCCTTTTCACGGCGGCAGTACTTC. Variable domain in full (rest from reference TRBV5-1 and TRBJ2-7): KAGVTQTPRYLIKTRGQQVTLSCSPISGHRSVSWYQQTPGQGLQFLFEYFSETQRNKGNFPGRFSGRQFSNSRSEMNVSTLELGDSALYLCASSFPSQGRRAFSRRQYFGPGTRLTVT.

This rearrangement joins TRBV3-1 to TRBJ2-7; D could derive from TRBD1 or TRBD2 (5 bases each). V was pared by 4 bases and J by 2 bases, with 15 bases between. The CDR3 runs 15 residues. Germline-derived CDR1 and CDR2 are LGHDT and YNNKEL (reference sequence). The CDR3 reads CASSLGAGPAYEQYF. CDR3 DNA: TGTGCCAGCAGCCTCGGGGCAGGGCCTGCCTACGAGCAGTACTTC.

At least ten counts were recorded for this clonotype. V and J are TRBV12-3 or TRBV12-4 and TRBJ2-5; D possibly corresponds to TRBD2 (5 bases). Trimming removed 3 bases from V and 0 bases from J, with 8 bases in between. CDR3 length equals 14 residues. In nucleotides, the CDR3 is TGTGCCAGCAGTTTGAGGGCGTACCAAGAGACCCAGTACTTC. This codes for CASSLRAYQETQYF.

The rearrangement links TRBV7-8 to TRBJ1-5, with 9 bases fitting TRBD1. The CDR3 is 17 amino acids. The J segment lost 1 base and the V segment lost 1 base, leaving 5 bases of the junction unmatched. Germline-derived CDR1 and CDR2 are SGHVS and FQNEAQ. Written as DNA, the CDR3 is TGTGCCAGCAGCTTAGATACAGGGGGCTGGAGCAATCAGCCCCAGCATTTT. This encodes CASSLDTGGWSNQPQHF.

In its sample, this clonotype was seen once. The chain has TRBV13 and TRBJ2-5, with 11 bases aligning to TRBD2. CDR3 size: 16 residues. V dropped 4 bases and J dropped 5; count of bases not matched to a gene: 9. The germline CDR1 and CDR2 sequences are PRHDT and FYEKMQ (reference sequence). CDR3 loop: CASSSGTSGPPETQYF. CDR3 bases: TGTGCCAGCAGCTCGGGGACTAGCGGACCTCCGGAGACCCAGTACTTC. Complete variable domain (other parts from reference TRBV13 and TRBJ2-5): AAGVIQSPRHLIKEKRETATLKCYPIPRHDTVYWYQQGPGQDPQFLISFYEKMQSDKGSIPDRFSAQQFSDYHSELNMSSLELGDSALYFCASSSGTSGPPETQYFGPGTRLLVL.

V and J are TRBV7-2 and TRBJ2-3, with a possible D match to TRBD2 (5 bases). This CDR3 region has 14 residues. Deletions cut 3 bases from V and 2 bases from J, with 9 bases between. CDR1 is SGHTA and CDR2 is FQGNSA in the germline V gene. The CDR3 coding sequence is TGTGCCAGCAGCTTTGGAGGTTTCACAGATACGCAGTATTTT. It codes for CASSFGGFTDTQYF. Supplemented by reference TRBV7-2 and TRBJ2-3, the full variable domain reads GAGVSQSPSNKVTEKGKDVELRCDPISGHTALYWYRQSLGQGLEFLIYFQGNSAPDKSGLPSDRFSAERTGGSVSTLTIQRTQQEDSAVYLCASSFGGFTDTQYFGPGTRLTVL.

The table lists this clonotype with a few counts. This chain's CDR3 is CASSGTLAKNIQYF. CDR3 coding DNA: TGTGCCAGCAGCGGGACCTTAGCCAAAAACATTCAGTACTTC. The chain uses TRBV6-2 or TRBV6-3 and TRBJ2-4; D could derive from TRBD1 or TRBD2 (5 bases each). This CDR3 comprises 14 residues. Looked up from germline, CDR1 is MNHEY and CDR2 is SVGEGT. Trimming cost V 6 bases and J 0 bases, with 9 bases left between them.

This clonotype was counted ten times or more. This chain joins TRBV29-1 and TRBJ1-2; 8 positions match TRBD1. Germline CDR1 SQVTM, CDR2 ANQGSEA. V lost 6 bases, J lost 4 bases, and 7 bases stayed unmatched. CDR3 length: 13 residues. CDR3 in DNA: TGCAGCGTCAACAGGGGGGGAAGCTATGGCTACACCTTC. Protein product: CSVNRGGSYGYTF. The variable domain in full, with the rest retrieved from reference TRBV29-1 and TRBJ1-2, is SAVISQKPSRDICQRGTSLTIQCQVDSQVTMMFWYRQQPGQSLTLIATANQGSEATYESGFVIDKFPISRPNLTFSTLTVSNMSPEDSSIYLCSVNRGGSYGYTFGSGTRLTVV.

Only a few counts were recorded for this clonotype. The chain couples TRBV20-1 to TRBJ2-7; either TRBD1 or TRBD2 may fit D (5 bases each). The CDR3 is 13 residues long. Germline values: CDR1 DFQATT, CDR2 SNEGSKA (reference sequence). The V gene lost 1 base and the J gene lost 5 bases, with 12 bases spanning the gap. CDR3 protein: CSARVVGTDEQYF. CDR3 bases: TGCAGTGCTAGAGTCGTCGGGACGGACGAGCAGTACTTC.

This clonotype was found a few times. The chain uses TRBV2 and TRBJ1-1; perhaps TRBD1 as D (5 bases). Germline assignment: CDR1 SNHLY and CDR2 FYNNEI. The CDR3 consists of 15 residues. The V end lost 6 bases, the J end lost 4 bases, and 18 bases lay between the germline ends. CDR3 protein: CASRLGKGRGTEAFF. CDR3 nucleotide sequence: TGTGCCAGCAGGCTAGGGAAAGGAAGGGGCACTGAAGCTTTCTTT.

The rearrangement joins TRBV9 to TRBJ1-2; D unclear. The V gene's germline CDR1 is SGDLS and CDR2 YYNGEE. This CDR3 spans 16 amino acids. With 4 bases removed from V and 8 bases from J, the gap between germline ends came to 24 bases. CDR3 nucleotides: TGTGCCAGCAGCCGGGTCAGCCTCCCCTACGAGTCCGGCTACACCTTC. This translates into CASSRVSLPYESGYTF. Full variable domain (remainder filled in from reference TRBV9 and TRBJ1-2): DSGVTQTPKHLITATGQRVTLRCSPRSGDLSVYWYQQSLDQGLQFLIQYYNGEERAKGNILERFSAQQFPDLHSELNLSSLELGDSALYFCASSRVSLPYESGYTFGSGTRLTVV.

The table lists this clonotype with a few counts. The rearrangement uses TRBV6-5 and TRBJ1-2; D gene uncertain. Germline loops: CDR1 MNHEY, CDR2 SVGAGI. V lost 0 bases, J lost 6 bases, and 11 bases lay in between. This CDR3 has 14 residues. The CDR3 DNA is TGTGCCAGCAGTTACTCTCGGTTCGACCATGGCTACACCTTC. Translating it yields CASSYSRFDHGYTF.

This clonotype was recorded a few times. V usage is TRBV15 and J usage is TRBJ2-3; D is unresolved. CDR1 and CDR2 from the germline V gene are LNHNV and YYDKDF (reference sequence). Trimming cost V 3 bases and J 3 bases, with 10 bases left between them. This CDR3 has 14 residues. The CDR3 DNA sequence: TGTGCCACCAGCAGGGTCAGTTCGACAGATACGCAGTATTTT. Protein sequence: CATSRVSSTDTQYF.

There are a few counts of this clonotype. This chain uses TRBV5-1 with TRBJ1-2, with a possible D match to TRBD1 (5 bases). V lost 5 bases and J 1 base, leaving 9 bases between the germline ends. This CDR3 is built from 13 residues. Germline V gene data show CDR1 as SGHRS and CDR2 as YFSETQ. The CDR3 is CASSGANNYGYTF. CDR3 nucleotide sequence: TGCGCCAGCAGTGGGGCCAATAACTATGGCTACACCTTC.

This rearrangement joins TRBV20-1 to TRBJ2-7; 7 nucleotides align to TRBD1. Germline CDR1 DFQATT, CDR2 SNEGSKA (reference sequence). The CDR3 has 14 amino acids. J was trimmed by 2 bases and V by 6 bases; bases with no gene match: 10. CDR3 coding DNA: TGCAGTGCCGTCCGACAGGGAGTAACCTACGAGCAGTACTTC. Its translation: CSAVRQGVTYEQYF.

This clonotype was detected only a few times. The chain recombines TRBV10-2 with TRBJ2-7; 9 bases fit TRBD2. The CDR3 consists of 17 residues. V was clipped by 0 bases and J by 0 bases; unmatched bases: 6. Germline-derived CDR1 and CDR2 are WSHSY and SAAADI. CDR3 loop: CASSESGLAGPSYEQYF. CDR3 nucleotides: TGCGCCAGCAGTGAGTCGGGTCTAGCGGGGCCCTCCTACGAGCAGTACTTC.